Listed below are T cell receptor beta chains from one sample, sequenced in a study of PD-L1 blockade in urothelial cancer. The protocol was immunoSEQ multiplex PCR, while the TCRdb copy is restricted to in-frame clones and leaves out a portion. The repertoire holds roughly 84,000 clones, with roughly 80% as singletons. This material consisted of PBMCs, taken around atezolizumab (anti-PD-L1) treatment. The receptors derive from a man aged 65 to 79 with urothelial cancer. CDR3s include the opening cysteine and the closing phenylalanine or tryptophan. The order of the fields is J gene, D gene, V gene, clone size, CDR3 DNA, CDR3 protein. The D gene is left open where the match is weak. Clone size is shown for a subset of rows, as once, few, many or a class of expanded clone.

j_call: TRBJ2-1
d_call: TRBD2
v_call: TRBV20-1
clone_size: many
cdr3_nt: TGCAGTGCTAGAGGAGCGGGAGAGCCGTTCTTC
cdr3_aa: CSARGAGEPFF

j_call: TRBJ1-2
d_call: -
v_call: TRBV6-6
clone_size: once
cdr3_nt: TGTGCCAGCAGTTACTCGAACAGGGCGAGTAGCTATGGCTACACCTTC
cdr3_aa: CASSYSNRASSYGYTF

j_call: TRBJ2-5
d_call: -
v_call: TRBV4-1
clone_size: -
cdr3_nt: TGCGCCAGCAGCCAAACCACTAGCTATCAAGAGACCCAGTACTTC
cdr3_aa: CASSQTTSYQETQYF

j_call: TRBJ1-1
d_call: -
v_call: TRBV4-2
clone_size: -
cdr3_nt: TGTGCCAGCAGCCCTTCGCGGGGGTACACTGAAGCTTTCTTT
cdr3_aa: CASSPSRGYTEAFF

j_call: TRBJ2-1
d_call: TRBD2
v_call: TRBV4-3
clone_size: -
cdr3_nt: TGCGCCAGCAGCCAAGATCCGGGGGAGGGCTACAATGAGCAGTTCTTC
cdr3_aa: CASSQDPGEGYNEQFF

j_call: TRBJ2-7
d_call: -
v_call: TRBV28
clone_size: -
cdr3_nt: TGTGCCAGCAGAGTCCCAGGTCAGGCCTACGAGCAGTACTTC
cdr3_aa: CASRVPGQAYEQYF

j_call: TRBJ2-5
d_call: TRBD2
v_call: TRBV7-2
clone_size: -
cdr3_nt: TGTGCCAGCAGCTTCGGACTAGCGGGACAAGAGACCCAGTACTTC
cdr3_aa: CASSFGLAGQETQYF

j_call: TRBJ2-1
d_call: TRBD1
v_call: TRBV2
clone_size: -
cdr3_nt: TGTGCCAGCAGCGCCGGGACAGGGGGTAATGAGCAGTTCTTC
cdr3_aa: CASSAGTGGNEQFF

j_call: TRBJ2-1
d_call: -
v_call: TRBV7-2
clone_size: -
cdr3_nt: TGTGCCAGCAGCCCCCTTCCAGGGGGAGGCTACAATGAGCAGTTCTTC
cdr3_aa: CASSPLPGGGYNEQFF

j_call: TRBJ1-3
d_call: -
v_call: TRBV7-9
clone_size: medium-sized
cdr3_nt: TGTGCCAGCAGCTTCCCTCAGGGTAGAAGTGGAAACACCATATATTTT
cdr3_aa: CASSFPQGRSGNTIYF

j_call: TRBJ2-1
d_call: -
v_call: TRBV28
clone_size: -
cdr3_nt: TGTGCCAGCAGGCGTAGCTCCTACAATGAGCAGTTCTTC
cdr3_aa: CASRRSSYNEQFF

j_call: TRBJ1-2
d_call: TRBD1
v_call: TRBV7-9
clone_size: few
cdr3_nt: TGTGCCAGCAGATTCCCGGGACAGGGCTATGGCTACACCTTC
cdr3_aa: CASRFPGQGYGYTF

j_call: TRBJ1-2
d_call: -
v_call: TRBV25-1
clone_size: -
cdr3_nt: TGTGCCAGCAGTGAATTGGCGGAGAACTATGGCTACACCTTC
cdr3_aa: CASSELAENYGYTF

j_call: TRBJ2-3
d_call: TRBD1
v_call: TRBV5-5
clone_size: -
cdr3_nt: TGTGCCAGCAAATTAGGGGACAGGGCGGACTTTGGCACAGATACGCAGTATTTT
cdr3_aa: CASKLGDRADFGTDTQYF

j_call: TRBJ2-3
d_call: TRBD2
v_call: TRBV7-3
clone_size: once
cdr3_nt: TGTGCCAGCAGCTTAACAGGACTAGCGGATACAGATACGCAGTATTTT
cdr3_aa: CASSLTGLADTDTQYF

j_call: TRBJ1-2
d_call: -
v_call: TRBV6-6
clone_size: -
cdr3_nt: TGTGCCAGCAGTTCTTCCGGGGGGGCTAACTATGGCTACACCTTC
cdr3_aa: CASSSSGGANYGYTF

j_call: TRBJ1-4
d_call: TRBD1
v_call: TRBV6-1
clone_size: few
cdr3_nt: TGTGCCAGCAGTGAATGGGACAGGAGGAGTGAAAAACTGTTTTTT
cdr3_aa: CASSEWDRRSEKLFF

j_call: TRBJ1-5
d_call: -
v_call: TRBV10-2
clone_size: -
cdr3_nt: TGCGCCAGCAGTGACGGGGGAGGCCAGCCCCAGCATTTT
cdr3_aa: CASSDGGGQPQHF

j_call: TRBJ2-7
d_call: -
v_call: TRBV18
clone_size: once
cdr3_nt: TGTGCCAGCTCACCAAGTTCGAGGGAGCAGTACTTC
cdr3_aa: CASSPSSREQYF

j_call: TRBJ2-7
d_call: -
v_call: TRBV9
clone_size: -
cdr3_nt: TGTGCCAGCAGCGTAGAGGCGGGCCAGTCCTACGAGCAGTACTTC
cdr3_aa: CASSVEAGQSYEQYF

j_call: TRBJ1-5
d_call: TRBD1
v_call: TRBV6-5
clone_size: many
cdr3_nt: TGTGCCACCGGGGACAGGGGGGCAAGGCAGCCCCAGCATTTT
cdr3_aa: CATGDRGARQPQHF

j_call: TRBJ2-1
d_call: TRBD2
v_call: TRBV11-1
clone_size: -
cdr3_nt: TGTGCCAGCAGCGACGGGACTAGCTCCATTGACAATGAGCAGTTCTTC
cdr3_aa: CASSDGTSSIDNEQFF

j_call: TRBJ1-1
d_call: -
v_call: TRBV5-5
clone_size: once
cdr3_nt: TGTGCCAGCAGCTTGGTGTCCATGGGCAACACTGAAGCTTTCTTT
cdr3_aa: CASSLVSMGNTEAFF

j_call: TRBJ2-5
d_call: TRBD2
v_call: TRBV2
clone_size: -
cdr3_nt: TGTGCCAGCAGTGTGGGGGGGCAAGAGACCCAGTACTTC
cdr3_aa: CASSVGGQETQYF

j_call: TRBJ2-1
d_call: -
v_call: TRBV5-5
clone_size: once
cdr3_nt: TGTGCCAGCAGCTTGCCTACGTCCAATGAGCAGTTCTTC
cdr3_aa: CASSLPTSNEQFF

j_call: TRBJ1-4
d_call: TRBD1
v_call: TRBV19
clone_size: few
cdr3_nt: TGTGCCAGTACCTGGACAGGGGGCCGTACAACTAATGAAAAACTGTTTTTT
cdr3_aa: CASTWTGGRTTNEKLFF

j_call: TRBJ1-2
d_call: -
v_call: TRBV7-2
clone_size: once
cdr3_nt: TGTGCCAGCAGCCGGCCCGGACTACCCTATGGCTACACCTTC
cdr3_aa: CASSRPGLPYGYTF

j_call: TRBJ2-3
d_call: TRBD2
v_call: TRBV9
clone_size: -
cdr3_nt: TGTGCCAGCAGTGCCCGCGGGACTAGCGGGGGGATGGGGCGCACAGATACGCAGTATTTT
cdr3_aa: CASSARGTSGGMGRTDTQYF

j_call: TRBJ2-7
d_call: TRBD1
v_call: TRBV5-6
clone_size: -
cdr3_nt: TGTGCCAGCAGCTTGGCACAGGGGCGTCCATACGAGCAGTACTTC
cdr3_aa: CASSLAQGRPYEQYF

j_call: TRBJ2-7
d_call: TRBD1
v_call: TRBV15
clone_size: few
cdr3_nt: TGTGCCACCAGCAGAAGGACGGGACAGGGGGTATTTTCTAGCGGCGAGCAGTACTTC
cdr3_aa: CATSRRTGQGVFSSGEQYF

j_call: TRBJ2-5
d_call: TRBD2
v_call: TRBV7-9
clone_size: -
cdr3_nt: TGTGCCAGCAGCGCTAGCGGGAGGGAGACCCAGTACTTC
cdr3_aa: CASSASGRETQYF

j_call: TRBJ1-5
d_call: -
v_call: TRBV19
clone_size: -
cdr3_nt: TGTGCCAGCAAAACGACAGGAAATAGCAATCAGCCCCAGCATTTT
cdr3_aa: CASKTTGNSNQPQHF

j_call: TRBJ1-1
d_call: TRBD1
v_call: TRBV2
clone_size: -
cdr3_nt: TGTGCCAGCAGCTTGGGACAGGTGAACACTGAAGCTTTCTTT
cdr3_aa: CASSLGQVNTEAFF

j_call: TRBJ2-7
d_call: -
v_call: TRBV11-3
clone_size: -
cdr3_nt: TGTGCCAGCAGCTTAGATCACGGGAGCTCCTACGAGCAGTACTTC
cdr3_aa: CASSLDHGSSYEQYF

j_call: TRBJ2-1
d_call: TRBD1
v_call: TRBV2
clone_size: few
cdr3_nt: TGTGCCAGCTCACGGGACAGCGAGAATGAGCAGTTCTTC
cdr3_aa: CASSRDSENEQFF

j_call: TRBJ2-5
d_call: -
v_call: TRBV6-1
clone_size: -
cdr3_nt: TGTGCCAGCAGTGATTCGGCGACTGCACCTTGGGAGACCCAGTACTTC
cdr3_aa: CASSDSATAPWETQYF

j_call: TRBJ2-3
d_call: TRBD1
v_call: TRBV30
clone_size: -
cdr3_nt: TGTGCCTGGAACAGGGGTACTAGCACAGATACGCAGTATTTT
cdr3_aa: CAWNRGTSTDTQYF

j_call: TRBJ2-3
d_call: -
v_call: TRBV19
clone_size: few
cdr3_nt: TGTGCCAGCAGTCAGTCAGATACGCAGTATTTT
cdr3_aa: CASSQSDTQYF

j_call: TRBJ2-6
d_call: TRBD1
v_call: TRBV19
clone_size: -
cdr3_nt: TGTGCCAGTAACACACCGGGACAGGCTTCCTCTGGGGCCAACGTCCTGACTTTC
cdr3_aa: CASNTPGQASSGANVLTF

j_call: TRBJ2-5
d_call: TRBD1
v_call: TRBV11-3
clone_size: -
cdr3_nt: TGTGCCAGCAGCTTAGAGGGGACAGGCCAAGAGACCCAGTACTTC
cdr3_aa: CASSLEGTGQETQYF

j_call: TRBJ1-2
d_call: -
v_call: TRBV30
clone_size: -
cdr3_nt: TGTGCCTGGAGTCTCACAGGGGGCTACACCTTC
cdr3_aa: CAWSLTGGYTF

j_call: TRBJ1-5
d_call: TRBD1
v_call: TRBV6-1
clone_size: -
cdr3_nt: TGTGCCAGCAGTGAAGGGGCAGGGGGCTTACGAAATCAGCCCCAGCATTTT
cdr3_aa: CASSEGAGGLRNQPQHF

j_call: TRBJ2-7
d_call: TRBD1
v_call: TRBV19
clone_size: -
cdr3_nt: TGTGCCACGAAGGGTCAGGGGGCGGGATACGAGCAGTACTTC
cdr3_aa: CATKGQGAGYEQYF